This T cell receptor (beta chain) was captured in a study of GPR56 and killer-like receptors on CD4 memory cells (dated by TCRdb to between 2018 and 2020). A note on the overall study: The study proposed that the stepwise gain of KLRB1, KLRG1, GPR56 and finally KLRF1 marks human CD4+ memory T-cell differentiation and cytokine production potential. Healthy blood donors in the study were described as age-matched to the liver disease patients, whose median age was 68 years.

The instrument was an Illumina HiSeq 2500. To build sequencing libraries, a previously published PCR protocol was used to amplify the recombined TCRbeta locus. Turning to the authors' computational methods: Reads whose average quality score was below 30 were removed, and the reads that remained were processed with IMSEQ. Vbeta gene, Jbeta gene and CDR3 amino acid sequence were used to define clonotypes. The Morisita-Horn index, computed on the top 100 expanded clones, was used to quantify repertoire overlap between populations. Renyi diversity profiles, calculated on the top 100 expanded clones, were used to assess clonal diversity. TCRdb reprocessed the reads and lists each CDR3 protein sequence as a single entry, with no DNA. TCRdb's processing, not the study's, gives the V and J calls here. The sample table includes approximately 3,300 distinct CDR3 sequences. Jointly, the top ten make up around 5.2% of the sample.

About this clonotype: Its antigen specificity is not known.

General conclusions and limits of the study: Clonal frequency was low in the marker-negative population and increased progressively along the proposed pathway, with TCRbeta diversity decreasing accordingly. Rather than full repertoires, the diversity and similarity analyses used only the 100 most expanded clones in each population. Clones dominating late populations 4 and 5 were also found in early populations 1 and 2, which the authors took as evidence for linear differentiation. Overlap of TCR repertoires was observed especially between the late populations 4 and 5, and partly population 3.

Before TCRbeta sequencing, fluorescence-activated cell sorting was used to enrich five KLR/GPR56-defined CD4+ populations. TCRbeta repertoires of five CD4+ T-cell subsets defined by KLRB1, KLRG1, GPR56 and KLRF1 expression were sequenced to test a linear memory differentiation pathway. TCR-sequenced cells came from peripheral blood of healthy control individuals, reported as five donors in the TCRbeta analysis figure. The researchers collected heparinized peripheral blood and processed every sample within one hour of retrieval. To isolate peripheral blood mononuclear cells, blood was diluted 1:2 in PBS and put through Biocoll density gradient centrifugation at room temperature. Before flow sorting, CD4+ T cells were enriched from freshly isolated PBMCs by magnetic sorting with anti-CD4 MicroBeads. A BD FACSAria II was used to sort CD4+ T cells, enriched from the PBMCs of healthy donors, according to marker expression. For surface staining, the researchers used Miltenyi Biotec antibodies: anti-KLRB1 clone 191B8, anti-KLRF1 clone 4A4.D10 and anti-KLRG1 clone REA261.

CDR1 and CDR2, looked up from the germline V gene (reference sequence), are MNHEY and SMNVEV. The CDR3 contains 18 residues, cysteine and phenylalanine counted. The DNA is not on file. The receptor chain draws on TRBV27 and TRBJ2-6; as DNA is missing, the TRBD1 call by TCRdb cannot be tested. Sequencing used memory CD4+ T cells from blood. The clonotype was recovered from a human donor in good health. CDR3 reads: CASSIAGTGFSGANVLTF. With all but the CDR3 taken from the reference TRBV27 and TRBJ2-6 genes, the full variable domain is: EAQVTQNPRYLITVTGKKLTVTCSQNMNHEYMSWYRQDPGLGLRQIYYSMNVEVTDKGDVPEGYKVSRKEKRNFPLILESPSPNQTSLYFCASSIAGTGFSGANVLTFGAGSRLTVL.